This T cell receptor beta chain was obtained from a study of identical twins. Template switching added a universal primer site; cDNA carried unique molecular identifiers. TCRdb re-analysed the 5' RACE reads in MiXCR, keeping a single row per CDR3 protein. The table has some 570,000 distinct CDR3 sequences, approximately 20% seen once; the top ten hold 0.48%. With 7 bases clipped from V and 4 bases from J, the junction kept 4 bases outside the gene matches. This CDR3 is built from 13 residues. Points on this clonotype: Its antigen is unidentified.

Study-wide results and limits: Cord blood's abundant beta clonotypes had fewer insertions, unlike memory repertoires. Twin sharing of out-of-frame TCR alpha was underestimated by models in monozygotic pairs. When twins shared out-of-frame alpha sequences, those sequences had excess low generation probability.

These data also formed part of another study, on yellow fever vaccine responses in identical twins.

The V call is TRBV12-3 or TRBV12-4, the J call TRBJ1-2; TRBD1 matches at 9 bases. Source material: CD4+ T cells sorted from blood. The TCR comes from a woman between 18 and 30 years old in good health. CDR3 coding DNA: TGTGCCAGCAAAACAGGGGGCAGCTATGGCTACACCTTC. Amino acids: CASKTGGSYGYTF.